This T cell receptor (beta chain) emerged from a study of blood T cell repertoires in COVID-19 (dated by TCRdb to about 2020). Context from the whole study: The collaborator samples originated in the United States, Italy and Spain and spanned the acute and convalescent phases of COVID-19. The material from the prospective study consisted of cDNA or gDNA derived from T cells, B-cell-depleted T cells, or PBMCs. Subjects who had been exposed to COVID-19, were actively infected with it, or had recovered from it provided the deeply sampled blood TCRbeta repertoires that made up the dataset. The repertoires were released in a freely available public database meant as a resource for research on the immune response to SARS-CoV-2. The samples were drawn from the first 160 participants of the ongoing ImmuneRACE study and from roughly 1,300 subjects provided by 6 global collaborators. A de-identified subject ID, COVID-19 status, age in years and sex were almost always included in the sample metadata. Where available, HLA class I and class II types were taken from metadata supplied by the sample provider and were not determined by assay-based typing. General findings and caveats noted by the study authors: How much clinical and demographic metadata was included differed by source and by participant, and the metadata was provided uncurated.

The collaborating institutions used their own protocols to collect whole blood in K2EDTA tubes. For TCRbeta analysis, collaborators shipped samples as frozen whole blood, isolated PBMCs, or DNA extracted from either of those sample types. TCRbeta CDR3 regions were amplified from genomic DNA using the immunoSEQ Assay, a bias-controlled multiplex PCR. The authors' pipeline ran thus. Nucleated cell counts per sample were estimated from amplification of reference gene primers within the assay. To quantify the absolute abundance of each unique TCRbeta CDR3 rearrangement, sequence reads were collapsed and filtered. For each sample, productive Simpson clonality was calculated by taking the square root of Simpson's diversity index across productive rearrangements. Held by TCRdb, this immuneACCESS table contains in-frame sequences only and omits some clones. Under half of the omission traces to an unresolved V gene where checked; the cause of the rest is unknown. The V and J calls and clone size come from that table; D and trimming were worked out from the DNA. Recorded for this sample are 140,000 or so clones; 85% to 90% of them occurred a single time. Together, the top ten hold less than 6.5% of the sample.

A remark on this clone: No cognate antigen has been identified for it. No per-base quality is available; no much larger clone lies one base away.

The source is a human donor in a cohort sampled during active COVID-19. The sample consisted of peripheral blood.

The nucleotides read TGTGCCATCCGCTCGAGAAATGAGCAGTTCTTC. Its protein reads: CAIRSRNEQFF. Rearrangement joined TRBV10-3 to TRBJ2-1; no D gene call is confident. The cysteine opens and the phenylalanine closes a CDR3 of 11 amino acids. Left in the record is the CDR3 DNA by itself, 33 bases read in frame from the first base. V lost 8 bases and J lost 7 bases; the stretch between them is 9 bases long. Taken from the germline V gene, the CDR1 and CDR2 loops are ENHRY and SYGVKD.